This TCR beta chain comes out of a study of control samples from healthy donors and cancer patients. This CDR3 has 16 residues. CDR1 MNHEY and CDR2 SVGAGI come from the germline V gene. The ends lost 2 bases at V and 4 bases at J; junction bases unmatched: 6. This clone was found once. TCRdb keeps only in-frame clones here, not all; method: immunoSEQ multiplex PCR. The sample lists some 22,000 clones; more than 70% were seen once. The clonotype was recovered from a man aged 55-75 years with head and neck cancer. The sample was PBMCs. V usage is TRBV6-5 and J usage is TRBJ1-2; 11 nucleotides line up with TRBD1. CDR3 coding DNA: TGTGCCAGCAGTTACACAAGGACAGGGGGCAGCTATGGCTACACCTTC. Its translation: CASSYTRTGGSYGYTF.